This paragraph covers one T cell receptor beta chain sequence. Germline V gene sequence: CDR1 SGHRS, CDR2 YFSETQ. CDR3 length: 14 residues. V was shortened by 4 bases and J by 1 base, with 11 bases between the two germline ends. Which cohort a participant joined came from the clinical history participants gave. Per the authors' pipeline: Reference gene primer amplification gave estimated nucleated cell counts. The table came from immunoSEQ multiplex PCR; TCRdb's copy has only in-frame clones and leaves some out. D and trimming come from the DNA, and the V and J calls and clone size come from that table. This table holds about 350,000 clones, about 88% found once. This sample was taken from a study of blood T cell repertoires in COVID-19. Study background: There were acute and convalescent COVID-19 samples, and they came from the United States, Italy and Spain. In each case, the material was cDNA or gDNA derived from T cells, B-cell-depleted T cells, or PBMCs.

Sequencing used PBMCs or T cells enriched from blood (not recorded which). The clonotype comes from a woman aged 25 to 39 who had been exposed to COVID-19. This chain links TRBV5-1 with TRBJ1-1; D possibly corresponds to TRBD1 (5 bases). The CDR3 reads CASSPGFGNTEAFF. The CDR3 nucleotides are TGCGCCAGCAGCCCAGGGTTTGGGAACACTGAAGCTTTCTTT.